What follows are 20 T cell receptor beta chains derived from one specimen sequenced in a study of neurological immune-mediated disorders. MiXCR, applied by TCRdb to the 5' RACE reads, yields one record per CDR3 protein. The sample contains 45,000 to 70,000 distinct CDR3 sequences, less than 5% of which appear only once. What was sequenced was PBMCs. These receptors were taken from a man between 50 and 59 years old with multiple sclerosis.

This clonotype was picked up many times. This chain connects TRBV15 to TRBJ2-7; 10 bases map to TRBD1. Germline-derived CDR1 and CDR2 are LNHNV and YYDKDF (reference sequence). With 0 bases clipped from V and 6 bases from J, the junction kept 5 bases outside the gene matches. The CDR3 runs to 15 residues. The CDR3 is CATSRDKGQGSEQYF. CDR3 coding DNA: TGTGCCACCAGCAGAGATAAGGGACAGGGGAGCGAGCAGTACTTC. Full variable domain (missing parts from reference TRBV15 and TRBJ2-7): DAMVIQNPRYQVTQFGKPVTLSCSQTLNHNVMYWYQQKSSQAPKLLFHYYDKDFNNEADTPDNFQSRRPNTSFCFLDIRSPGLGDTAMYLCATSRDKGQGSEQYFGPGTRLTVT.

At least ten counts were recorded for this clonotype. CDR3 residues: CATSDRGLKGYEQFF. In nucleotides, the CDR3 is TGTGCCACCAGTGATCGAGGACTAAAGGGGTATGAGCAGTTCTTC. The chain recombines TRBV24-1 with TRBJ2-1, with a tentative D call TRBD2 (6 bases). Germline CDR1 KGHDR, CDR2 SFDVKD. The CDR3 has 15 amino acids. Trimming left V 3 bases short and J 8 bases short, with 16 bases between.

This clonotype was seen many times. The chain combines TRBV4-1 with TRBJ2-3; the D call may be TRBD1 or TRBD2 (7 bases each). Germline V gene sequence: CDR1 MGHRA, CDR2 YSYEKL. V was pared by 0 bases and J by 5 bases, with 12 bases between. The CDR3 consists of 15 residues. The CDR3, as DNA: TGCGCCAGCAGCCAAGAGGGCAGGGGGGGAGATACGCAGTATTTT. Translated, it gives CASSQEGRGGDTQYF.

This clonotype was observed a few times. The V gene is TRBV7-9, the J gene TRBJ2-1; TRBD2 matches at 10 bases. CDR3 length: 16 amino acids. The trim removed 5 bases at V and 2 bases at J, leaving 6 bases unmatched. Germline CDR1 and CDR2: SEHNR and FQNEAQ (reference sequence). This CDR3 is CASSPPLAGAYNEQFF. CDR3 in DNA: TGTGCCAGCAGCCCCCCCCTAGCGGGGGCCTACAATGAGCAGTTCTTC.

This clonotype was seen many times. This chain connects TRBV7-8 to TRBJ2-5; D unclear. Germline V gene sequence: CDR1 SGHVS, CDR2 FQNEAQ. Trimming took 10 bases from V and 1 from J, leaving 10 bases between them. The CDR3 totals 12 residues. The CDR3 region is CATYDLQETQYF. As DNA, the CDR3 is TGTGCCACCTACGACCTCCAAGAGACCCAGTACTTC.

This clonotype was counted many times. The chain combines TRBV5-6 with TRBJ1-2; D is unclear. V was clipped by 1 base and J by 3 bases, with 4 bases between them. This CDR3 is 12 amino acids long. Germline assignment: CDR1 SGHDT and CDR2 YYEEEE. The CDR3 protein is CASSLSHYGYTF. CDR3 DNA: TGTGCCAGCAGCTTGTCCCACTATGGCTACACCTTC.

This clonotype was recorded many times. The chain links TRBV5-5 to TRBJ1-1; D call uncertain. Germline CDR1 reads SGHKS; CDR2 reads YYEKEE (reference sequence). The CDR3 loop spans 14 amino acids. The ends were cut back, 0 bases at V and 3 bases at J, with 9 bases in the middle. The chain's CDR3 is CASSLVPAYTEAFF. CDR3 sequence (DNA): TGTGCCAGCAGCTTGGTCCCGGCGTACACTGAAGCTTTCTTT.

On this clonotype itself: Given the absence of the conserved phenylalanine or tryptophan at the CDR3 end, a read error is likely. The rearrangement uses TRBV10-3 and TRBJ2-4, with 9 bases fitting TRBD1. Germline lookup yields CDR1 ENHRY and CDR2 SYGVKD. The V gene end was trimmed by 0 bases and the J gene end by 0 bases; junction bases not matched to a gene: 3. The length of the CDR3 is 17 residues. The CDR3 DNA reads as TGTGCCATCAGTGAGTCCCGGACAGGGGTAGCCAAAAACATTCAGTACTAC. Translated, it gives CAISESRTGVAKNIQYY.

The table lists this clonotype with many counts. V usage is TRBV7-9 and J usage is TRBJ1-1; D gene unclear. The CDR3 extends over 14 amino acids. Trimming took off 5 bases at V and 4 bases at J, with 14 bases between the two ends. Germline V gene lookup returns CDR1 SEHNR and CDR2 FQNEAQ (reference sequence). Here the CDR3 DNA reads TGTGCCAGCAGCGGCGGGTCGGTTGGCACTGAAGCTTTCTTT. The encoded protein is CASSGGSVGTEAFF.

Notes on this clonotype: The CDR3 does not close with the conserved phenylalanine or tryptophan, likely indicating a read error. DNA for the CDR3: TGCGCCAGCAGCTTGGAGGAAGCCAAAAACATTCAGTACAAC. Its protein product is CASSLEEAKNIQYN. This chain connects TRBV5-1 to TRBJ2-4; D call uncertain. The CDR3 runs 14 residues. Germline CDR1 and CDR2: SGHRS and YFSETQ. Trimming stripped 0 bases from V and 0 bases from J, with 4 bases between.

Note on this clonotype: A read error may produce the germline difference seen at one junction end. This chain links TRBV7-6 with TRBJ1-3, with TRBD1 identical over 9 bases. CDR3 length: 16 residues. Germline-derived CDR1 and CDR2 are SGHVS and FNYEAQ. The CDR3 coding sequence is TGTGCCAGCAGCCGAAACAGGGGGCCATCGGGAAAAACCATATATTTT. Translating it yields CASSRNRGPSGKTIYF.

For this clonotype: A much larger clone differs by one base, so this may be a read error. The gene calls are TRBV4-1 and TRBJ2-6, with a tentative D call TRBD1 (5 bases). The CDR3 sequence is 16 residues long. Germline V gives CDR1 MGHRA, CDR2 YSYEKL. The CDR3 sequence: CASSQDLLSGAKVLTF. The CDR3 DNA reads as TGCGCCAGCAGCCAAGACCTGCTCTCTGGGGCCAAAGTCCTGACTTTC.

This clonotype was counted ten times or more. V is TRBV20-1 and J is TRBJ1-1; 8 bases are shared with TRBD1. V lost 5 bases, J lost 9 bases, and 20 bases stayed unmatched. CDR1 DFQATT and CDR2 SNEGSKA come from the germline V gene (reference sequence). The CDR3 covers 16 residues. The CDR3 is CSADQGALSRHDQAFF. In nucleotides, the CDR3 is TGCAGTGCTGATCAGGGGGCGCTTTCGCGACATGATCAAGCTTTCTTT.

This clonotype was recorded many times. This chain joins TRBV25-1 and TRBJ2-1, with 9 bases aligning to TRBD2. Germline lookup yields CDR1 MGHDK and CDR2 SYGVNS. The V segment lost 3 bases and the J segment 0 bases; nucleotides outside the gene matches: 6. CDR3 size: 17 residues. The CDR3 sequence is CASSDTFSGSSYNEQFF. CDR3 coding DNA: TGTGCCAGCAGTGACACTTTTAGCGGGAGCTCCTACAATGAGCAGTTCTTC.

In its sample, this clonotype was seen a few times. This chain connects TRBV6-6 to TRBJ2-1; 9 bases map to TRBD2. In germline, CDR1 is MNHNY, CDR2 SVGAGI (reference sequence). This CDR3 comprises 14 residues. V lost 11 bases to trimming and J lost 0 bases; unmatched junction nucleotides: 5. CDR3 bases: TGTGCCTTGGCAGCGGGGGGCTCCTACAATGAGCAGTTCTTC. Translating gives CALAAGGSYNEQFF.

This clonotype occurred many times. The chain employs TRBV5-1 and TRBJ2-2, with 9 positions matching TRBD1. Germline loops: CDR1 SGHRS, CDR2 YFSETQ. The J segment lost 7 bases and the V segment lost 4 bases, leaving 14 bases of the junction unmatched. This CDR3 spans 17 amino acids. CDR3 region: CASSLARGTGTDGELFF. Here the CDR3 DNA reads TGCGCCAGCAGCCTGGCGCGCGGGACAGGGACTGACGGGGAGCTGTTTTTT.

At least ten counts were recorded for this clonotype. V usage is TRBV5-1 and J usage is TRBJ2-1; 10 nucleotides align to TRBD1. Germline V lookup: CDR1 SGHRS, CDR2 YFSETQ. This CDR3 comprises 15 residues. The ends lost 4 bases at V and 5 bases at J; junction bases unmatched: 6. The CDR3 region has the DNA TGCGCCAGCAGCCAGGACAGGGGGAACCACAATGAGCAGTTCTTC. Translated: CASSQDRGNHNEQFF. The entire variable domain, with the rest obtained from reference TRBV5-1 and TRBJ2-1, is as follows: KAGVTQTPRYLIKTRGQQVTLSCSPISGHRSVSWYQQTPGQGLQFLFEYFSETQRNKGNFPGRFSGRQFSNSRSEMNVSTLELGDSALYLCASSQDRGNHNEQFFGPGTRLTVL.

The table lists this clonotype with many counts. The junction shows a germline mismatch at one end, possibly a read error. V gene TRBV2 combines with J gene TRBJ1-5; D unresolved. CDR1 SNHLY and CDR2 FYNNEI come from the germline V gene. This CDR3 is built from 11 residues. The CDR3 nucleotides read TGTGCCAGCAGTCCCGGGCAGAGCCAGAATTTT. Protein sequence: CASSPGQSQNF.

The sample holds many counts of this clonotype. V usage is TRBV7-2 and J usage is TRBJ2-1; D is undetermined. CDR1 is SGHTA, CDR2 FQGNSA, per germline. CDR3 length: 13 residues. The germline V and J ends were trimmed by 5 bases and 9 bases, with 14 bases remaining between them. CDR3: CASSPRARSEQFF. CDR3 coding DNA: TGTGCCAGCAGCCCTCGGGCACGATCTGAGCAGTTCTTC.

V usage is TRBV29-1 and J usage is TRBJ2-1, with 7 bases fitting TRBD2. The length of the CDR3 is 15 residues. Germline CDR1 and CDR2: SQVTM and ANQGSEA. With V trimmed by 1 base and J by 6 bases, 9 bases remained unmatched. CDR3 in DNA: TGCAGCGTTGAAGGTGGTCCTAGCGGAACCAATGAGCAGTTCTTC. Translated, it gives CSVEGGPSGTNEQFF.